A selection of T cell receptor beta chains follows, all from one sample in a study of blood T cell repertoires in COVID-19. Profiled with immunoSEQ multiplex PCR; TCRdb holds only in-frame clones, not every one. The sample holds some 190,000 clones, 70% to 85% seen once. Input material: peripheral blood. The receptors here all came from a man of 80 years or more with COVID-19, enrolled during active disease. CDR3s include the opening cysteine and the closing phenylalanine or tryptophan. D genes are given only for firm matches. Expanded clones get a size class; other rows say once, few or many, or leave the size out.

>TRBV5-1|TRBJ2-3|once|.
CASSRRLIPPDTQYF
TGCGCCAGCAGCCGCCGACTTATCCCTCCGGATACGCAGTATTTT
>TRBV5-4|TRBJ2-1|.|TRBD2
CASSLGSGGVYNEQFF
TGTGCCAGCAGCTTGGGGAGCGGGGGGGTTTACAATGAGCAGTTCTTC
>TRBV5-6|TRBJ1-6|.|.
CASSLAGGGYNSPLHF
TGTGCCAGCAGCTTGGCCGGTGGGGGGTATAATTCACCCCTCCACTTT
>TRBV6-5|TRBJ1-5|.|.
CASGLDRTQPQHF
TGTGCCAGCGGACTGGACCGGACTCAGCCCCAGCATTTT
>TRBV7-9|TRBJ1-2|few|.
CASSLDRVSGYTF
TGTGCCAGCAGCTTAGACAGGGTCAGTGGCTACACCTTC
>TRBV2|TRBJ1-4|.|TRBD1
CASSFQGQRLFF
TGTGCCAGCAGTTTCCAGGGACAGAGACTGTTTTTT
>TRBV11-1|TRBJ1-1|.|.
CASSPRRDTEAFF
TGTGCCAGCAGCCCACGACGGGACACTGAAGCTTTCTTT
>TRBV6-1|TRBJ1-4|.|.
CASSEITTNEKLFF
TGTGCCAGCAGTGAAATTACAACTAATGAAAAACTGTTTTTT
>TRBV14|TRBJ1-2|.|TRBD1
CASSLTIGTGSNYGYTF
TGTGCCAGCAGCCTGACAATCGGGACAGGGTCGAACTATGGCTACACCTTC
>TRBV6-5|TRBJ2-2|.|TRBD2
CASRAGTTSGELFF
TGTGCCAGCAGGGCCGGGACTACCTCCGGGGAGCTGTTTTTT
>TRBV19|TRBJ1-1|.|TRBD1
CASREDTGVGEAFF
TGTGCCAGTAGGGAAGATACAGGGGTCGGTGAAGCTTTCTTT
>TRBV7-6|TRBJ2-3|.|TRBD1
CASSTHRRDRGRPFFTDTQYF
TGTGCCAGCAGCACCCACCGCCGGGACAGGGGGCGCCCCTTTTTCACAGATACGCAGTATTTT
>TRBV27|TRBJ2-3|.|TRBD1
CASSSGQGEDTQYF
TGTGCCAGCAGTTCGGGACAGGGGGAAGATACGCAGTATTTT
>TRBV7-2|TRBJ1-5|once|TRBD1
CASSLNGGQRRGKPQHF
TGTGCCAGCAGCTTAAACGGGGGACAGAGGAGGGGAAAGCCCCAGCATTTT
>TRBV11-2|TRBJ2-7|.|.
CAHRGRAGEQYF
TGTGCCCACCGCGGCAGGGCTGGCGAGCAGTACTTC
>TRBV9|TRBJ1-3|.|.
CASSVAPGRGALGNTIYF
TGTGCCAGCAGCGTAGCGCCGGGACGGGGGGCGTTAGGAAACACCATATATTTT
>TRBV3-1/TRBV3-2|TRBJ2-6|.|TRBD1
CASSQGVTGTPVTF
TGTGCCAGCAGCCAAGGGGTGACAGGGACCCCGGTGACTTTC
>TRBV7-9|TRBJ1-4|.|TRBD1
CASSLGTGNEKLFF
TGTGCCAGCAGTTTAGGGACAGGGAATGAAAAACTGTTTTTT
>TRBV7-9|TRBJ1-2|once|TRBD1
CASSLAGTGFYGYTF
TGTGCCAGCAGCTTAGCGGGGACAGGGTTCTATGGCTACACCTTC
>TRBV11-2|TRBJ2-4|.|.
CASSRKGGVNIQYF
TGTGCCAGCAGCCGGAAGGGGGGGGTAAACATTCAGTACTTC
>TRBV2|TRBJ2-1|.|TRBD1
CASSAGALDRGVGEQFF
TGTGCCAGCAGTGCGGGGGCCCTGGACAGGGGGGTCGGTGAGCAGTTCTTC
>TRBV5-4|TRBJ2-7|.|.
CASSLDLLVRGDHYEQYF
TGTGCCAGCAGCTTGGATCTTCTTGTCAGGGGGGACCACTACGAGCAGTACTTC
>TRBV27|TRBJ2-3|.|.
CASRMGLRDTQYF
TGTGCCAGCAGGATGGGCCTACGTGATACGCAGTATTTT
>TRBV29-1|TRBJ1-5|.|.
CSVAGQQNQPQHF
TGCAGCGTTGCGGGACAACAGAATCAGCCCCAGCATTTT
>TRBV6-5|TRBJ1-2|.|.
CASSYGGSSNYGYTF
TGTGCCAGCAGTTACGGCGGCAGCTCTAACTATGGCTACACCTTC
>TRBV6-4|TRBJ2-2|few|TRBD2
CASSAASGTGELFF
TGTGCCAGCAGTGCAGCTAGCGGCACCGGGGAGCTGTTTTTT
>TRBV10-3|TRBJ2-7|.|TRBD1
CAIKEGGTGHYEQYF
TGTGCCATCAAAGAGGGCGGGACAGGTCACTACGAGCAGTACTTC
>TRBV11-3|TRBJ2-2|.|TRBD1
CASSLVGQAAGELFF
TGTGCCAGCAGCTTAGTAGGACAGGCCGCCGGGGAGCTGTTTTTT
>TRBV7-8|TRBJ1-5|.|.
CASSRDTYSNQPQHF
TGTGCCAGCAGCCGGGACACCTATAGCAATCAGCCCCAGCATTTT
>TRBV7-8|TRBJ1-2|.|TRBD1
CASSSNTGTGVAYGYTF
TGTGCCAGCAGCTCGAACACCGGGACAGGGGTGGCCTATGGCTACACCTTC
>TRBV6-5|TRBJ1-3|.|TRBD1
CASSSPDRGLGNTIYF
TGTGCCAGCAGTTCCCCGGACAGGGGGCTTGGAAACACCATATATTTT
>TRBV2|TRBJ2-7|.|.
CASSEGSLSYEQYF
TGTGCCAGCAGTGAAGGCAGTCTTTCCTACGAGCAGTACTTC